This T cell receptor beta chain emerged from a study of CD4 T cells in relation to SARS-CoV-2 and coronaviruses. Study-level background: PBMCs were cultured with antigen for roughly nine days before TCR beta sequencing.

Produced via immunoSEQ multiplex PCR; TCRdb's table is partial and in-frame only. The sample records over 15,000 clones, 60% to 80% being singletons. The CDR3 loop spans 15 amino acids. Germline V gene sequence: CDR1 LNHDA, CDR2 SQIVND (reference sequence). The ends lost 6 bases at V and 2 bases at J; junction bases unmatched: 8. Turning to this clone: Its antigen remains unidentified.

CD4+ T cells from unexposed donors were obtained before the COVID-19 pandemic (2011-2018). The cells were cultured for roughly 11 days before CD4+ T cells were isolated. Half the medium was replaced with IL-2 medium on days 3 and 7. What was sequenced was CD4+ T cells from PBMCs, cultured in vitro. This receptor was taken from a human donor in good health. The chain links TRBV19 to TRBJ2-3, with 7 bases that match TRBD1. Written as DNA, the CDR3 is TGTGCCAGTAGGCCCAGGGGGTTGGCCACAGATACGCAGTATTTT. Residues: CASRPRGLATDTQYF.